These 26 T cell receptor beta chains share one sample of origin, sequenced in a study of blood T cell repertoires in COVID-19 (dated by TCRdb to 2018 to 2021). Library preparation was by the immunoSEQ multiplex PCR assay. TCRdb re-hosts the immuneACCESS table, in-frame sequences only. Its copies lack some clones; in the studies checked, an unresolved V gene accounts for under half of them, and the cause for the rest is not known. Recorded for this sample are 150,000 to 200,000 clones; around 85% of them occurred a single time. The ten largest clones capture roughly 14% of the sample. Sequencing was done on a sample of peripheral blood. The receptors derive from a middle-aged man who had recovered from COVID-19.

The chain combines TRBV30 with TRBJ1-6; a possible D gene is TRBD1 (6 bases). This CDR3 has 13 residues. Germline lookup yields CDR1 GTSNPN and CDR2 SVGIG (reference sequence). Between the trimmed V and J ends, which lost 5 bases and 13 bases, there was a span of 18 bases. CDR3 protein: CAWRTGIEFPLHF. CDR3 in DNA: TGTGCCTGGCGAACAGGGATCGAGTTCCCCCTCCACTTT.

The CDR3 sequence: CASSRCGSSYEQYF. CDR3 in DNA: TGCGCCAGCAGTAGGTGCGGGTCCTCCTACGAGCAGTACTTC. The V call is TRBV10-1, the J call TRBJ2-7; D might be TRBD2 (5 bases). The CDR3 loop spans 14 amino acids. With 5 bases removed from V and 0 bases from J, the gap between germline ends came to 11 bases. CDR1 and CDR2 (germline): WNHNN, SYGVQD (reference sequence).

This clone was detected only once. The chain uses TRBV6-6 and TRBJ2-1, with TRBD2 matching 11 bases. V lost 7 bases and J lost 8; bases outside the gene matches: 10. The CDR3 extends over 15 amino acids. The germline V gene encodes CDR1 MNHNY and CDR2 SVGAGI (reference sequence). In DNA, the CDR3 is TGTGCCAGCACCGAAAGACTAGCGGGAAGTTATGAGCAGTTCTTC. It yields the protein CASTERLAGSYEQFF.

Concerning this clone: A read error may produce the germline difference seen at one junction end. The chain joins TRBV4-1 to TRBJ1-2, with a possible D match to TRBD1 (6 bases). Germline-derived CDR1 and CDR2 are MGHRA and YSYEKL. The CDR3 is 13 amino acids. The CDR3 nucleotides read TGCGCCAGCAGCCAAGACATTGAACAGGGCTGCACCTTC. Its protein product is CASSQDIEQGCTF.

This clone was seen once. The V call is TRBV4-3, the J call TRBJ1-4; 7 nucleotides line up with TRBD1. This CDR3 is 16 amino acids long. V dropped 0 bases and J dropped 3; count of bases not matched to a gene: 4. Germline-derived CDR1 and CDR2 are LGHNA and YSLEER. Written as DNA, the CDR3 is TGCGCCAGCAGCCAAGATACAGGGGAGGCTAATGAAAAACTGTTTTTT. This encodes CASSQDTGEANEKLFF.

The CDR3 protein is CASSQAGTSGRGRSDTQYF. As DNA, the CDR3 is TGCGCCAGCAGCCAGGCCGGGACTAGCGGGAGAGGGAGGTCAGATACGCAGTATTTT. The rearrangement joins TRBV4-3 to TRBJ2-3; 14 bases agree with TRBD2. Germline lookup yields CDR1 LGHNA and CDR2 YSLEER. Trimming took 3 bases from V and 4 from J; bases not matched to a gene: 12. The CDR3 is 19 residues long.

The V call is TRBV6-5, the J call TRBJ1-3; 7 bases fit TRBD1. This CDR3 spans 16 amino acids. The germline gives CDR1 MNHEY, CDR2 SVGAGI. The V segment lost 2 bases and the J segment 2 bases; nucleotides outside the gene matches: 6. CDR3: CASSYTQGTAGNTIYF. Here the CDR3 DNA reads TGTGCCAGCAGTTACACACAGGGGACGGCTGGAAACACCATATATTTT.

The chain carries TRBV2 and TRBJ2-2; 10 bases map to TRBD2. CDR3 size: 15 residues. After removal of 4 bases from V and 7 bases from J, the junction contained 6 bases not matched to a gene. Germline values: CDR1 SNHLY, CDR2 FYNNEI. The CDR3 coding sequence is TGTGCCAGCAGTGGGGTCCTAGCGGGAGTCGGGGAGCTGTTTTTT. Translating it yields CASSGVLAGVGELFF.

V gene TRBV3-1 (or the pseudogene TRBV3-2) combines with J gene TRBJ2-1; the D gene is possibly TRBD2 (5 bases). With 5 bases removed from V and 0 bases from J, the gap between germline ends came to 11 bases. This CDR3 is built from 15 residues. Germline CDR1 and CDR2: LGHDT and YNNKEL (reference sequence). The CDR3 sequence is CASSDPGDSYNEQFF. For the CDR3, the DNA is TGTGCCAGCAGCGACCCCGGGGACTCCTACAATGAGCAGTTCTTC.

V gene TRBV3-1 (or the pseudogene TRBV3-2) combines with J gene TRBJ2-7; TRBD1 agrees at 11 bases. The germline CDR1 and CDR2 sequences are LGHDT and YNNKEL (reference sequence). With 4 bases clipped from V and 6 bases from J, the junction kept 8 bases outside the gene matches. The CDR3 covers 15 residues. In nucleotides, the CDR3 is TGTGCCAGCAGCCCCGATGGGGGACAGGGGGTCGAGCAGTACTTC. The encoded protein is CASSPDGGQGVEQYF.

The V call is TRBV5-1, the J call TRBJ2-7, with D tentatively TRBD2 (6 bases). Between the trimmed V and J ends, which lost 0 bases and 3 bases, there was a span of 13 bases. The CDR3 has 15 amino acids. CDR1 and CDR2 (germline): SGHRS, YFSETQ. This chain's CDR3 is CASSLDAGLLYEQYF. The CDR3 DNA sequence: TGCGCCAGCAGCTTGGATGCGGGACTCCTCTACGAGCAGTACTTC. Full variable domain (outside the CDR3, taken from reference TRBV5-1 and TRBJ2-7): KAGVTQTPRYLIKTRGQQVTLSCSPISGHRSVSWYQQTPGQGLQFLFEYFSETQRNKGNFPGRFSGRQFSNSRSEMNVSTLELGDSALYLCASSLDAGLLYEQYFGPGTRLTVT.

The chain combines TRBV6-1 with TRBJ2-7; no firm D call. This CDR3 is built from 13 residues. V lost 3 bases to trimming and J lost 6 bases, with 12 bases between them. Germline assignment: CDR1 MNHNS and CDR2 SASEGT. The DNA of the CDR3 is TGTGCCAGCAGTGATCAGTTCTCAGTCGAGCAGTACTTC. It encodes CASSDQFSVEQYF.

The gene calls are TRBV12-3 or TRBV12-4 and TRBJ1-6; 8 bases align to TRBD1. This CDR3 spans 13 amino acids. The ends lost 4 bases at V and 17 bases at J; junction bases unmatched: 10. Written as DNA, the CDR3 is TGTGCCAGCAGTTCCGACGACAGGGGCCAAATCCACTTT. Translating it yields CASSSDDRGQIHF.

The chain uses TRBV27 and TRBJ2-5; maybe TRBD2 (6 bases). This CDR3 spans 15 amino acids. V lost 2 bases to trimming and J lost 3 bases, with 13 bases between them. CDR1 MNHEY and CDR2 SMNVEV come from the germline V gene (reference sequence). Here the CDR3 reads CASSLKGLIKETQYF. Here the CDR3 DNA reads TGTGCCAGCAGTTTAAAGGGACTCATCAAAGAGACCCAGTACTTC.

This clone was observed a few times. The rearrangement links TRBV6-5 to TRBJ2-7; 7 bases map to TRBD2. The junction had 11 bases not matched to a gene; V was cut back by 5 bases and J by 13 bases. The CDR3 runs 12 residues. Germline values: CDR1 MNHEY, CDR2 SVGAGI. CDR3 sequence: CASSKTRDYPYF. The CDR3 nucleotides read TGTGCCAGCAGTAAAACCAGGGACTACCCCTACTTC.

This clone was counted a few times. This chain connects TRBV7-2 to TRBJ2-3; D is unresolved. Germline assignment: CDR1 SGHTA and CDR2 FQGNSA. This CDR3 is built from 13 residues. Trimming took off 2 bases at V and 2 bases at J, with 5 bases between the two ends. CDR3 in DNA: TGTGCCAGCAGCTTATTATACACAGATACGCAGTATTTT. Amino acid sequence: CASSLLYTDTQYF.

The CDR3 sequence: CASRMGQNYGYTF. The CDR3 DNA is TGCGCCAGCAGGATGGGACAGAACTATGGCTACACCTTC. This chain connects TRBV5-1 to TRBJ1-2; 7 positions match TRBD1. The CDR3 has 13 amino acids. The V and J ends lost 5 bases and 2 bases, in that order; junction bases with no gene match: 3. CDR1 SGHRS and CDR2 YFSETQ come from the germline V gene.

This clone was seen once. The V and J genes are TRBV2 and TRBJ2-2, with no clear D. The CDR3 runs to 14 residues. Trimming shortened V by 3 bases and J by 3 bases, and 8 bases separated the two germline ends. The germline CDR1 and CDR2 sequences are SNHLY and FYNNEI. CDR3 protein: CASSDHRDTGELFF. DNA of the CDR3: TGTGCCAGCAGTGATCACCGGGACACCGGGGAGCTGTTTTTT.

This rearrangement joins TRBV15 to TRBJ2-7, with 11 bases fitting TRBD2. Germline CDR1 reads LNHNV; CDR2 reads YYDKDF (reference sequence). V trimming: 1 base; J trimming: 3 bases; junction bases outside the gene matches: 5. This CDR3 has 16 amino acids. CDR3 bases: TGTGCCACCAGCAGAGGTCTAGCGGGAGGAAGCTACGAGCAGTACTTC. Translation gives CATSRGLAGGSYEQYF.

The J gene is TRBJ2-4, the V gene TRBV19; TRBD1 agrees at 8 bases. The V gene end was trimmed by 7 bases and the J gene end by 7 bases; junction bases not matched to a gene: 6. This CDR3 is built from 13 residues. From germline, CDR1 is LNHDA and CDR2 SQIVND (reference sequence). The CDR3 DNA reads TGTGCCAGTAAAGCAGGGGGCGCGAACATTCAGTACTTC. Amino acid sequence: CASKAGGANIQYF.

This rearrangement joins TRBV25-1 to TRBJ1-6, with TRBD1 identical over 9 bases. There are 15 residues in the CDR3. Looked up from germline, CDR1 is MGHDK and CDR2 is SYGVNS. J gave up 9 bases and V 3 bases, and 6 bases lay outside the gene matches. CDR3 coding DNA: TGTGCCAGCAGTGAGGAGGGGACAGGGCGTTCACCCCTCCACTTT. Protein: CASSEEGTGRSPLHF. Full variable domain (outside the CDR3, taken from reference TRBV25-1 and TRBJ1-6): EADIYQTPRYLVIGTGKKITLECSQTMGHDKMYWYQQDPGMELHLIHYSYGVNSTEKGDLSSESTVSRIRTEHFPLTLESARPSHTSQYLCASSEEGTGRSPLHFGNGTRLTVT.

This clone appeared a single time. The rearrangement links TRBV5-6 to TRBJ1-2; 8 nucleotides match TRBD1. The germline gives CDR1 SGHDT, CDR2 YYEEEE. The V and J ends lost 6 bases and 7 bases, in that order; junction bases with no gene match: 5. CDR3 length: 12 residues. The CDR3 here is CASTHRGGGYTF. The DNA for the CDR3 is TGTGCCAGCACCCACAGGGGGGGTGGCTACACCTTC.

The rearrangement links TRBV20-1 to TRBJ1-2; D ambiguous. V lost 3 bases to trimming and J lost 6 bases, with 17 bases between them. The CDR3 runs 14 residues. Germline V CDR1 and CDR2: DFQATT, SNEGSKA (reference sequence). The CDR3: CSASKSRDLNGYTF. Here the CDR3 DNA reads TGCAGTGCTAGTAAAAGCCGGGATCTGAATGGCTACACCTTC.

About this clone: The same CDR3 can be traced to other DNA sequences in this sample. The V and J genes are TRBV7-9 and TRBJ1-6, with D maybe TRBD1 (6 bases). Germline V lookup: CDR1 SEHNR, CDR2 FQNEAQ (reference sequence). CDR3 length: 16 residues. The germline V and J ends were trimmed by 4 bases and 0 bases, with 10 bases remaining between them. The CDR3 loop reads CASSSGESSYNSPLHF. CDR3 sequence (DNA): TGTGCCAGCAGCTCAGGGGAAAGCTCCTATAATTCACCCCTCCACTTT.

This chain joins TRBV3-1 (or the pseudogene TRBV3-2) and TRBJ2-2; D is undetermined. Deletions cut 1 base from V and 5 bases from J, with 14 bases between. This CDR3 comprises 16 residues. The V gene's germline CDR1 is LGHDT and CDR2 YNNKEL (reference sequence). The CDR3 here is CASSQVLQSLTGELFF. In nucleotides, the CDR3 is TGTGCCAGCAGCCAAGTCTTACAGAGTCTAACCGGGGAGCTGTTTTTT.

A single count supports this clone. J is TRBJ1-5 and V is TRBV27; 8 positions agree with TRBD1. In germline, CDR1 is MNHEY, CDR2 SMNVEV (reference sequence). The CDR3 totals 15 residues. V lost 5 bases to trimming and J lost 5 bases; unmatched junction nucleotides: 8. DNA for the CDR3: TGTGCCAGCAGTCGAGGCGGACAGGGTCATCAGCCCCAGCATTTT. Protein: CASSRGGQGHQPQHF.